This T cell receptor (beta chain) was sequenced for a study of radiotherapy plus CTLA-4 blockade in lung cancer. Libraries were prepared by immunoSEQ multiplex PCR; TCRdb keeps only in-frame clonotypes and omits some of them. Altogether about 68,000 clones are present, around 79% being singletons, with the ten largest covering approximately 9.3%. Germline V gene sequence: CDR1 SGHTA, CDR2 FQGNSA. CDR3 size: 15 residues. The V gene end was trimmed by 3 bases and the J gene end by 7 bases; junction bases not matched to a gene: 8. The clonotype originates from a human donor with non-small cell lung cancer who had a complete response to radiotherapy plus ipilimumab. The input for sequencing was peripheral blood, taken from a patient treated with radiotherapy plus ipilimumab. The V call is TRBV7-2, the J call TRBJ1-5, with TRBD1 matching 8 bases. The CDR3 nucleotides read TGTGCCAGCAGCTTTTCGACAGGGGTGGGACAGCCCCAGCATTTT. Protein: CASSFSTGVGQPQHF.